The sequence of this TCR beta chain was determined in a study of long-term antiretroviral therapy in people with HIV. General study results and limits: Clones that had undergone expansion before ART dominated the repertoire at all time points. Collection of the blood took place between about 2004 and 2018. The ART regimens in use then may have been less effective than current ones.

The samples, holding roughly 0.9-11 million cryopreserved PBMC, were thawed before DNA extraction was carried out. It was version v3.0 of the immunoSEQ assay that was run at survey level. The table came from immunoSEQ multiplex PCR; TCRdb's copy has only in-frame clones and leaves some out. The sample carries approximately 15,000 clones, about 82% recorded once. Trimming removed 3 bases from V and 6 bases from J, with 12 bases in between. The germline CDR1 and CDR2 sequences are KGHSH and LQKENI. This CDR3 contains 14 residues. About this clone: What it recognizes is unknown.

The specimen comprised unsorted PBMCs, sampled 1.8 years before starting antiretroviral therapy. This chain joins TRBV18 and TRBJ1-5; no clear D gene. This receptor was identified in a woman aged 40 to 49 with HIV. The CDR3 reads CASSPEGTSQPQHF. CDR3 nucleotides: TGTGCCAGCTCACCTGAGGGCACAAGTCAGCCCCAGCATTTT.